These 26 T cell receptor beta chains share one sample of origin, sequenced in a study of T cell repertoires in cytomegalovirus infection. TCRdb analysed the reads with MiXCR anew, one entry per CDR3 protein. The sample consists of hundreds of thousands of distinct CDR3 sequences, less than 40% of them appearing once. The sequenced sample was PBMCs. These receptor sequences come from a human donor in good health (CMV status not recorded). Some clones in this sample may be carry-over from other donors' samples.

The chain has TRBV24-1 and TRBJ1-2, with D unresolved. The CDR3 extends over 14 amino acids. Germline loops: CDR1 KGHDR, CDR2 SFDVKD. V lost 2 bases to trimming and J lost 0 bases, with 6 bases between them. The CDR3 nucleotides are TGTGCCACCAGTGATTACGACACTAACTATGGCTACACCTTC. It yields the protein CATSDYDTNYGYTF.

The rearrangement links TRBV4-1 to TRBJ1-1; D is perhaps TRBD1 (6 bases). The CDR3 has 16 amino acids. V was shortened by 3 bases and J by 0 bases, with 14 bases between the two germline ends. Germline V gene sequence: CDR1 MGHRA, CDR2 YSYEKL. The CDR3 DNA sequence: TGCGCCAGCAGCCACACAACGACAGGCATGAACACTGAAGCTTTCTTT. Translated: CASSHTTTGMNTEAFF.

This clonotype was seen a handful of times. CDR3 amino acids: CASSIAQGANDDEQFF. CDR3 coding DNA: TGTGCCAGCAGCATCGCCCAGGGGGCCAACGACGATGAGCAGTTCTTC. This rearrangement joins TRBV7-9 to TRBJ2-1; 8 nucleotides align to TRBD1. V shed 5 bases, J shed 8 bases, and the junction held 14 bases outside the gene matches. Germline CDR1 SEHNR, CDR2 FQNEAQ (reference sequence). This CDR3 region has 16 residues.

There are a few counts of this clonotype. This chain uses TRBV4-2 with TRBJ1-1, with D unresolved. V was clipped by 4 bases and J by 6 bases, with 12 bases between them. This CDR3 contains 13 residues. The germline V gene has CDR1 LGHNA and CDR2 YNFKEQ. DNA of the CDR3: TGTGCCAGCAGCCGAGAGTTGAGCGCTGAAGCTTTCTTT. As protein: CASSRELSAEAFF.

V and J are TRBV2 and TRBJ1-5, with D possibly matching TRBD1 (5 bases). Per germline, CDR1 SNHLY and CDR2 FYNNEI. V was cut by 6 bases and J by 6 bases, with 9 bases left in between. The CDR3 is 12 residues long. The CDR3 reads CASRGEVQPQHF. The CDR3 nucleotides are TGTGCCAGCAGGGGGGAGGTTCAGCCCCAGCATTTT.

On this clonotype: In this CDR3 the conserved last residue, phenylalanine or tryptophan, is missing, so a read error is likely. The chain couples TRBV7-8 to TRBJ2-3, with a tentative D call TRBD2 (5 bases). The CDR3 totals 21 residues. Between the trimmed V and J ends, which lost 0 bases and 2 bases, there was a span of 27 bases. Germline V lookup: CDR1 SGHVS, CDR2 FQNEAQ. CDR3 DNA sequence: TGTGCCAGCAGCTTAGCGCGGGCTAGCCTAGACGAAACTACTAACACAGATACGCAGTATTCT. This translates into CASSLARASLDETTNTDTQYS.

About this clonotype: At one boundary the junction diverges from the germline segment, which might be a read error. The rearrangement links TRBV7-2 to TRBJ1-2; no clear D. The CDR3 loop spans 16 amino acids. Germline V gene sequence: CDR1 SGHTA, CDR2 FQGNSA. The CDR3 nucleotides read TGTGCCAGCAGCCAACTCCCAACGTGGCTTGGGCTTGGCTACCCCTTC. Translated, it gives CASSQLPTWLGLGYPF.

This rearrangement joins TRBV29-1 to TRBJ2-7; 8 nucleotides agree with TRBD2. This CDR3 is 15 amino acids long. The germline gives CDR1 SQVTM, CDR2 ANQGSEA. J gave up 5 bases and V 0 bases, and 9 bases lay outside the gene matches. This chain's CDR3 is CSVEDDLAGADEQYF. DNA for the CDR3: TGCAGCGTTGAAGACGACCTAGCGGGTGCAGACGAGCAGTACTTC.

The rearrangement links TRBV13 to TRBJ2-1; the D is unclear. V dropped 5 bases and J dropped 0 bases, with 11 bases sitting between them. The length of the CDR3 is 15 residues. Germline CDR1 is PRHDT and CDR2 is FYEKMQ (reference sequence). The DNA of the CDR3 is TGTGCCAGCAGCCCAGAGTCTAGCTCCTACAATGAGCAGTTCTTC. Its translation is CASSPESSSYNEQFF. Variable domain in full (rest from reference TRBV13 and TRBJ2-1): AAGVIQSPRHLIKEKRETATLKCYPIPRHDTVYWYQQGPGQDPQFLISFYEKMQSDKGSIPDRFSAQQFSDYHSELNMSSLELGDSALYFCASSPESSSYNEQFFGPGTRLTVL.

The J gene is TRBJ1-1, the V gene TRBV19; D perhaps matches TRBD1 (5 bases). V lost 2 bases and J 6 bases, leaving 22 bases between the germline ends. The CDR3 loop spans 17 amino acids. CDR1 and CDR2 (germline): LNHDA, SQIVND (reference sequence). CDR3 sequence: CASSILRGAGRIAEAFF. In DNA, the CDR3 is TGTGCCAGTAGTATACTCCGCGGGGCGGGTAGGATCGCTGAAGCTTTCTTT.

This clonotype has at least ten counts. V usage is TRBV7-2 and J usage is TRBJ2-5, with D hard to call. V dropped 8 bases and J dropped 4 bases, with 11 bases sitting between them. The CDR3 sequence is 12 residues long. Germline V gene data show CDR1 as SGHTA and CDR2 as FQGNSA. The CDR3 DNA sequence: TGTGCCAGCTCCTCCCCCCCAGAGACCCAGTACTTC. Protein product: CASSSPPETQYF.

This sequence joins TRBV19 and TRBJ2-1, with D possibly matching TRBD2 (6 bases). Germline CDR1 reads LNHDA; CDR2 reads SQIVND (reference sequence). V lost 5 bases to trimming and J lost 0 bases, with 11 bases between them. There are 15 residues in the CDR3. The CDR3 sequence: CASSDGGTSYNEQFF. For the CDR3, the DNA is TGTGCCAGTAGTGACGGCGGGACCTCCTACAATGAGCAGTTCTTC. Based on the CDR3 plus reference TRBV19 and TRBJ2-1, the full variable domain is DGGITQSPKYLFRKEGQNVTLSCEQNLNHDAMYWYRQDPGQGLRLIYYSQIVNDFQKGDIAEGYSVSREKKESFPLTVTSAQKNPTAFYLCASSDGGTSYNEQFFGPGTRLTVL.

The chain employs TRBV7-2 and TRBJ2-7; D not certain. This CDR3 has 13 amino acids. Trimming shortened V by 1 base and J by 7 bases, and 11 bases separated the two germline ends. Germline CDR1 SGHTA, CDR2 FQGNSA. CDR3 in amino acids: CASSLGTQTEQYF. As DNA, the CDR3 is TGTGCCAGCAGCTTAGGTACTCAGACGGAGCAGTACTTC.

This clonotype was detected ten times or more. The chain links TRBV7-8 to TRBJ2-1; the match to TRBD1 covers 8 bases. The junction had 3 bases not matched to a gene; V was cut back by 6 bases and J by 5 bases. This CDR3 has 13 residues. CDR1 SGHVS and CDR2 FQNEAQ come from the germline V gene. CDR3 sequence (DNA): TGTGCCAGCAGTCTGGGACAGGACAATGAGCAGTTCTTC. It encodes CASSLGQDNEQFF. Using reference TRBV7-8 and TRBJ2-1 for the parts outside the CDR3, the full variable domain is GAGVSQSPRYKVAKRGQDVALRCDPISGHVSLFWYQQALGQGPEFLTYFQNEAQLDKSGLPSDRFFAERPEGSVSTLKIQRTQQEDSAVYLCASSLGQDNEQFFGPGTRLTVL.

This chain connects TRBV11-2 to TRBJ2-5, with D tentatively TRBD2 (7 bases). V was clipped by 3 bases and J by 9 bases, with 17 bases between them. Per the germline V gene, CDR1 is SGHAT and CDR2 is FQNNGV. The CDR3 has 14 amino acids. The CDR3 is CASSFTDSAGAQYF. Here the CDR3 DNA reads TGTGCCAGCAGCTTTACGGACAGCGCGGGGGCCCAGTACTTC.

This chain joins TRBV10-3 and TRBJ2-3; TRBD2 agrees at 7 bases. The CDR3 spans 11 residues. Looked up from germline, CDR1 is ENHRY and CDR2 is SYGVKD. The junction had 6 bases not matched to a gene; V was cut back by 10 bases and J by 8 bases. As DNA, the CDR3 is TGTGCCACCGCGGGAGAAGGTACGCAGTATTTT. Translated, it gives CATAGEGTQYF.

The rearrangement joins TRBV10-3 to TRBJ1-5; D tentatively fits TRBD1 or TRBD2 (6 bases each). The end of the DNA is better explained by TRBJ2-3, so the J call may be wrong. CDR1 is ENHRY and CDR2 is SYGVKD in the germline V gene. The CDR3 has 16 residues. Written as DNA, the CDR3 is TGTGCCATCAGTGAGTCGTCTCGGGGGCCTCAGCAGCCCCAGTATTTT. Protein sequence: CAISESSRGPQQPQYF.

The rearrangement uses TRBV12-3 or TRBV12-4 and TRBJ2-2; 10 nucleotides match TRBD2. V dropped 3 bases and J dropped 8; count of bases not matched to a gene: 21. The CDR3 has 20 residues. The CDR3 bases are TGTGCCAGCAGTTTTACTTCCCCCGCACGAGCGGGAGGGCGAAAGGGGGAGCTGTTTTTT. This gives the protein CASSFTSPARAGGRKGELFF.

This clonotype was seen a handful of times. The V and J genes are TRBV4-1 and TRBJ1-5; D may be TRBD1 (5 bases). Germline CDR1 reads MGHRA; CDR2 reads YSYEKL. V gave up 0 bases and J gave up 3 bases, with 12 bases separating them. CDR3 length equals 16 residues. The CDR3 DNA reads TGCGCCAGCAGCCAAGAGGGGGGGACGCCCAATCAGCCCCAGCATTTT. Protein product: CASSQEGGTPNQPQHF.

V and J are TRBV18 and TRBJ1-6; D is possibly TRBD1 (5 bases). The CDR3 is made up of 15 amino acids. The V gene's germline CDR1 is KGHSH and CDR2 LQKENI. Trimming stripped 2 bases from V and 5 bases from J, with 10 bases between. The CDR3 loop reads CASSPGAQNNSPLHF. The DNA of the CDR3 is TGTGCCAGCTCACCAGGGGCTCAGAATAATTCACCCCTCCACTTT.

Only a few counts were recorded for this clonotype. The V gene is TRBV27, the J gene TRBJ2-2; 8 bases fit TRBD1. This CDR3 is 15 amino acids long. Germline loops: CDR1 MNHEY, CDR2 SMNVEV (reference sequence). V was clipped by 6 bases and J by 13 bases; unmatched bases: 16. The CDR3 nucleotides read TGTGCCAGCAGCCCGCCGGGTCAGGGGGCGATCCTGCTGTTTTTT. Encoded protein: CASSPPGQGAILLFF.

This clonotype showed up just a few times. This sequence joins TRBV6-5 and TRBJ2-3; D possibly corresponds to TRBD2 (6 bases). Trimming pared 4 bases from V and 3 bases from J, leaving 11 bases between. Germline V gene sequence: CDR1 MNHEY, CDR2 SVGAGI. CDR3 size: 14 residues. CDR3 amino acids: CASSLGGETDTQYF. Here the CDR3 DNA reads TGTGCCAGCAGTTTGGGGGGAGAGACAGATACGCAGTATTTT.

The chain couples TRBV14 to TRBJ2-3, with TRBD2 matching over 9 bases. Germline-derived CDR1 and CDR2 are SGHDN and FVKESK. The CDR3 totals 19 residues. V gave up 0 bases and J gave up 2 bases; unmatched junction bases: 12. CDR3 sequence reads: CASSQDWRVAGVVTDTQYF. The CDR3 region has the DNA TGTGCCAGCAGCCAAGATTGGCGAGTAGCGGGAGTGGTCACAGATACGCAGTATTTT.

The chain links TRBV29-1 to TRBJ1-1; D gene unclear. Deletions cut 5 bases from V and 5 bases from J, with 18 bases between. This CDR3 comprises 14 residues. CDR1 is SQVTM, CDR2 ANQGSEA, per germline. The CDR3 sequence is CSVRTRGRRTEAFF. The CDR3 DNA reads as TGCAGCGTTCGTACACGGGGAAGGAGGACTGAAGCTTTCTTT.

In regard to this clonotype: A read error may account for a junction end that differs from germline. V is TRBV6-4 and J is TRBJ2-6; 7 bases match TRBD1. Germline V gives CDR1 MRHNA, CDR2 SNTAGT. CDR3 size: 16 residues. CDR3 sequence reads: CASSDVGGSLANVLTF. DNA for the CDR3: TGTGCAAGCAGTGACGTAGGGGGCTCTTTGGCCAACGTCCTGACTTTC.

The CDR3 spells CASYGSYRGNQPQHF. CDR3 DNA: TGTGCCAGCTATGGATCTTACAGGGGCAATCAGCCCCAGCATTTT. The genes are TRBV6-1 and TRBJ1-5; tentative D call: TRBD1 (6 bases). V lost 8 bases and J lost 2, with 16 bases in between. CDR1 is MNHNS, CDR2 SASEGT, per germline. The CDR3 consists of 15 residues.